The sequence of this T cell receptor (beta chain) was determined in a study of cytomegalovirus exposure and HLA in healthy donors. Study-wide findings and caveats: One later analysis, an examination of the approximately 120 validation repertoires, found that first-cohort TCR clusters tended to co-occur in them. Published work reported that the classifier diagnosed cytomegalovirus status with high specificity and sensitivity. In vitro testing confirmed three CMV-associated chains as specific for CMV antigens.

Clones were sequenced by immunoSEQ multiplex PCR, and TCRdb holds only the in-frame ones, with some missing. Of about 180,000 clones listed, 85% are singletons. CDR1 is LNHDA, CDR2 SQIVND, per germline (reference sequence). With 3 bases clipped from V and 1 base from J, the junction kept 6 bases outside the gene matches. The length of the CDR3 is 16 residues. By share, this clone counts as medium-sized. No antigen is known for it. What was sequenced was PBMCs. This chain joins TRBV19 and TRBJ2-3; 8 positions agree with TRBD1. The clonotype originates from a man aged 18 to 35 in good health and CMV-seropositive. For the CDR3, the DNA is TGTGCCAGTAGTATCCCGACAGGGGACGGCACAGATACGCAGTATTTT. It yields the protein CASSIPTGDGTDTQYF.